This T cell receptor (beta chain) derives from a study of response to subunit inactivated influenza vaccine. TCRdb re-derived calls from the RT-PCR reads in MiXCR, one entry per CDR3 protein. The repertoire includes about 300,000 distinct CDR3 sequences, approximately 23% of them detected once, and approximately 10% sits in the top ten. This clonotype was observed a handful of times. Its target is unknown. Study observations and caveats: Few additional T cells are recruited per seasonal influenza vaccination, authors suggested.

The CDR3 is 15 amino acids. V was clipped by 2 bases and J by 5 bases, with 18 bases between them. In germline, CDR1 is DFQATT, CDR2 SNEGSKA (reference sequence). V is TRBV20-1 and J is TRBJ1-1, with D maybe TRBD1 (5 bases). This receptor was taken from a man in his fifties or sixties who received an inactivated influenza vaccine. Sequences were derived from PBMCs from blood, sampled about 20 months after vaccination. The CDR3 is CSARLAQGGLTEAFF. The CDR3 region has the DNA TGCAGTGCTAGACTAGCCCAGGGAGGGTTGACTGAAGCTTTCTTT.